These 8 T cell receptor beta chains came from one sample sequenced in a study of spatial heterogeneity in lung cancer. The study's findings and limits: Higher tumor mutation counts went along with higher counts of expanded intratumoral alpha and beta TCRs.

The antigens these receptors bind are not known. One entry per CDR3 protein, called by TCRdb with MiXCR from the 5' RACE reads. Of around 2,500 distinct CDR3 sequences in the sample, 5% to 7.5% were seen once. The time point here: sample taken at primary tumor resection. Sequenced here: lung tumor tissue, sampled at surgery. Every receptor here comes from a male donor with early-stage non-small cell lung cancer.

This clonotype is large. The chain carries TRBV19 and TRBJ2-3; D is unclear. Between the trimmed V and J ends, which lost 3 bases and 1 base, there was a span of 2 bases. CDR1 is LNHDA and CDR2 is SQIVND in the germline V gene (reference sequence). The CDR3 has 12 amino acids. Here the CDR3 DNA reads TGTGCCAGTAGTATCGGCACAGATACGCAGTATTTT. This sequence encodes CASSIGTDTQYF.

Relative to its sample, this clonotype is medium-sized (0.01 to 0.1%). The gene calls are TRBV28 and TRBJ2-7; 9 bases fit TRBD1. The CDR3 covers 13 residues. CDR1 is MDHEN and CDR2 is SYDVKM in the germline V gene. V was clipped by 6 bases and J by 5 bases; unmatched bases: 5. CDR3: CASRGQGLDEQYF. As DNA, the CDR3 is TGTGCCAGCAGGGGACAGGGACTGGACGAGCAGTACTTC.

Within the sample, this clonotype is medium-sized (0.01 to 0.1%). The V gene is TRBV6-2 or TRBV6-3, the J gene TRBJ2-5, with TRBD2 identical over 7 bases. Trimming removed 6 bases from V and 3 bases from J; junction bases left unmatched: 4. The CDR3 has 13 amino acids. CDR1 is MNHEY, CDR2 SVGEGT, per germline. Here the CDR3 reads CASRQGLEETQYF. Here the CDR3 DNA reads TGTGCCAGCAGACAAGGACTAGAAGAGACCCAGTACTTC.

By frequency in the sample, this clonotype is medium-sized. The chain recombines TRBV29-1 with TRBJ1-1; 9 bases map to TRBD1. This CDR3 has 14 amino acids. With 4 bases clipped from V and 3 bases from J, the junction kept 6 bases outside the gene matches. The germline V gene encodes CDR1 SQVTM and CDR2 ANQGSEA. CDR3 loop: CSVASGQGYTEAFF. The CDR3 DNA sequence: TGCAGCGTTGCTTCGGGACAGGGTTACACTGAAGCTTTCTTT.

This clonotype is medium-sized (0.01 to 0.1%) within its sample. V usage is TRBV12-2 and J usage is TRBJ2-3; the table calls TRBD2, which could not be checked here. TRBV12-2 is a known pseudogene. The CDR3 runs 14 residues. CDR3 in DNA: TGTGAAAAGCACCCGGCTAGTTTAACAGATACGCAGTATTTT. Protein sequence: CEKHPASLTDTQYF.

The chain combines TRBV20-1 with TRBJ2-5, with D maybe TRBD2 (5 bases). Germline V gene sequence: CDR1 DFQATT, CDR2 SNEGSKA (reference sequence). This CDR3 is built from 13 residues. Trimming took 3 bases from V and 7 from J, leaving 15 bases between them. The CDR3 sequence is CSASPQMGRTQYF. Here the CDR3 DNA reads TGCAGTGCTAGCCCCCAAATGGGGAGGACCCAGTACTTC.

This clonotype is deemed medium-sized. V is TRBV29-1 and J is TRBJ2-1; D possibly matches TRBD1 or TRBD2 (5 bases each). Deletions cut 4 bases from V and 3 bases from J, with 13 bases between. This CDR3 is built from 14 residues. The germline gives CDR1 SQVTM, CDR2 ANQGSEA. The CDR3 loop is CSVGDPGRYNEQFF. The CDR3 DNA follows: TGCAGCGTTGGAGACCCGGGACGCTACAATGAGCAGTTCTTC.

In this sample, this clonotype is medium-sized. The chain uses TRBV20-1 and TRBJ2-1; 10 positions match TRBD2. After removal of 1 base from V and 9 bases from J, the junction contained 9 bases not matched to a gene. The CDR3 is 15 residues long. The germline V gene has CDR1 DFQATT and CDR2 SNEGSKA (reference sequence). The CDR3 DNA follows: TGCAGTGCTAGAGTTCTAGCGGGAGTTTGGATTGAGCAGTTCTTC. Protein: CSARVLAGVWIEQFF.